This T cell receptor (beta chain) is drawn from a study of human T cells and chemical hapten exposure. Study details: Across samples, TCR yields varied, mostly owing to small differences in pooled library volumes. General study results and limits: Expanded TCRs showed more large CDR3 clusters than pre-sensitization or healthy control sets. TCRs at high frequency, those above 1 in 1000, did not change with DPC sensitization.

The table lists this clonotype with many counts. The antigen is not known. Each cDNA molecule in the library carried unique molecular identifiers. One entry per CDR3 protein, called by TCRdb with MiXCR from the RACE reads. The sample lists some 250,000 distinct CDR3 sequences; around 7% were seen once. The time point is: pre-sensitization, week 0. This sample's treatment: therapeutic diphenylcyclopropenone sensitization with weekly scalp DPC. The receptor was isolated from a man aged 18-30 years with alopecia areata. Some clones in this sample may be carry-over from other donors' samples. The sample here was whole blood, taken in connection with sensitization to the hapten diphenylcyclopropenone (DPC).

CDR3 DNA: TGTGCCAGCAGCATCCGACAGGGGGCAGTATCCTACGAGCAGTACGTC. Translation gives CASSIRQGAVSYEQYV. The chain has TRBV21-1 and TRBJ2-7; TRBD1, the D gene given by the table, was not confirmed from the DNA. TRBV21-1 counts as a pseudogene. The CDR3 spans 16 residues.